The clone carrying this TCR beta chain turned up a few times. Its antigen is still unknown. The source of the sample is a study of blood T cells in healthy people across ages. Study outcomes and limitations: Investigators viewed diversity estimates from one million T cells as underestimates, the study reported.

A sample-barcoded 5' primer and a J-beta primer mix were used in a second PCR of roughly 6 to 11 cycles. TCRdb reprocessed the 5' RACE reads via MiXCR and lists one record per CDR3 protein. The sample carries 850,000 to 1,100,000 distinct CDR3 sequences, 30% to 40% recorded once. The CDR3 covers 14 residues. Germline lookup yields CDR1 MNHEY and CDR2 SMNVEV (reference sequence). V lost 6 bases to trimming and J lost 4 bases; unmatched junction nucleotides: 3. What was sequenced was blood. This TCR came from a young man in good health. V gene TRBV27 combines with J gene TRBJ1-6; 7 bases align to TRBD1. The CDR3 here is CASRGGQYNSPLHF. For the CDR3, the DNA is TGTGCCAGCAGGGGGGGACAGTATAATTCACCCCTCCACTTT.